A selection of T cell receptor beta chains follows, all from one sample in a study of blood T cell repertoires in COVID-19. Only in-frame clones appear in the TCRdb table, and some are missing; sequencing was by immunoSEQ multiplex PCR. The sample has around 200,000 clones, around 89% seen once. Sequenced sample: PBMCs or T cells enriched from blood (not recorded which). The receptor source for this set is a woman in her twenties or thirties who had recovered from COVID-19. Both conserved end residues are part of each CDR3. Fields, in order: V gene, clone size, J gene, D gene, CDR3 protein, CDR3 DNA. A D gene is named only where the DNA matches it firmly. Where a row states a size, it is once, few, many or the class of an expanded clone; other rows omit it.

v_call: TRBV7-2
clone_size: once
j_call: TRBJ2-7
d_call: TRBD2
cdr3_aa: CASSDLAGGPYEQYF
cdr3_nt: TGTGCCAGCAGCGATCTAGCGGGGGGACCCTACGAGCAGTACTTC

v_call: TRBV6-5
clone_size: NA
j_call: TRBJ1-1
d_call: NA
cdr3_aa: CASGSRGHRGSEAFF
cdr3_nt: TGTGCCAGCGGTTCTAGGGGACATCGGGGATCTGAAGCTTTCTTT

v_call: TRBV27
clone_size: NA
j_call: TRBJ2-7
d_call: TRBD1
cdr3_aa: CASSRTTGTGFYEQYF
cdr3_nt: TGTGCCAGCAGCCGAACGACAGGGACAGGGTTTTACGAGCAGTACTTC

v_call: TRBV6-1
clone_size: few
j_call: TRBJ1-3
d_call: NA
cdr3_aa: CASSEKDGGGNTIYF
cdr3_nt: TGTGCCAGCAGTGAAAAAGATGGCGGTGGAAACACCATATATTTT

v_call: TRBV27
clone_size: NA
j_call: TRBJ1-1
d_call: NA
cdr3_aa: CASSLITGRYTEAFF
cdr3_nt: TGTGCCAGCAGTTTAATAACAGGGCGGTACACTGAAGCTTTCTTT

v_call: TRBV29-1
clone_size: NA
j_call: TRBJ1-1
d_call: NA
cdr3_aa: CSSHESQNTEAFF
cdr3_nt: TGCAGCTCCCACGAGTCCCAAAACACTGAAGCTTTCTTT

v_call: TRBV27
clone_size: NA
j_call: TRBJ1-5
d_call: NA
cdr3_aa: CASSWSGDQPQHF
cdr3_nt: TGTGCCAGCAGTTGGTCAGGGGACCAGCCCCAGCATTTT

v_call: TRBV7-2
clone_size: NA
j_call: TRBJ1-5
d_call: NA
cdr3_aa: CASSPKSDQPQHF
cdr3_nt: TGTGCCAGCAGCCCCAAGAGTGATCAGCCCCAGCATTTT

v_call: TRBV7-8
clone_size: NA
j_call: TRBJ2-5
d_call: TRBD1
cdr3_aa: CASSLWSWRTGRETQYF
cdr3_nt: TGTGCCAGCAGCTTATGGTCGTGGAGGACAGGGCGGGAGACCCAGTACTTC

v_call: TRBV10-3
clone_size: NA
j_call: TRBJ1-5
d_call: NA
cdr3_aa: CAISESVGRVGQPQHF
cdr3_nt: TGTGCCATCAGTGAGTCTGTTGGCAGGGTAGGTCAGCCCCAGCATTTT

v_call: TRBV2
clone_size: few
j_call: TRBJ2-7
d_call: NA
cdr3_aa: CATRDEGGYEQYF
cdr3_nt: TGTGCCACACGCGACGAAGGGGGCTACGAGCAGTACTTC

v_call: TRBV13
clone_size: NA
j_call: TRBJ2-3
d_call: NA
cdr3_aa: CASSLNFITDTQYF
cdr3_nt: TGTGCCAGCAGCTTAAACTTCATCACAGATACGCAGTATTTT

v_call: TRBV3-1/TRBV3-2
clone_size: NA
j_call: TRBJ1-2
d_call: NA
cdr3_aa: CASSQGQGSYGYTF
cdr3_nt: TGTGCCAGCAGCCAGGGGCAGGGGTCCTATGGCTACACCTTC

v_call: TRBV4-1
clone_size: NA
j_call: TRBJ2-3
d_call: TRBD2
cdr3_aa: CASSPTLTSGDTQYF
cdr3_nt: TGCGCCAGCAGCCCCACCCTGACTAGCGGAGATACGCAGTATTTT

v_call: TRBV7-2
clone_size: NA
j_call: TRBJ1-2
d_call: NA
cdr3_aa: CASSPPQGTRYGYTF
cdr3_nt: TGTGCCAGCAGCCCACCGCAGGGGACTAGGTATGGCTACACCTTC

v_call: TRBV5-4
clone_size: few
j_call: TRBJ2-1
d_call: TRBD2
cdr3_aa: CASSLDLSGGAGYEQFF
cdr3_nt: TGTGCCAGCAGCTTGGACCTTAGCGGGGGGGCCGGGTATGAGCAGTTCTTC

v_call: TRBV6-1
clone_size: NA
j_call: TRBJ1-2
d_call: NA
cdr3_aa: CASSEYVGALQGYTF
cdr3_nt: TGTGCCAGCAGTGAATATGTAGGGGCCCTGCAAGGCTACACCTTC

v_call: TRBV5-8
clone_size: NA
j_call: TRBJ2-5
d_call: NA
cdr3_aa: CASSPRQLQETQYF
cdr3_nt: TGTGCCAGCAGCCCGAGACAGCTCCAAGAGACCCAGTACTTC

v_call: TRBV19
clone_size: NA
j_call: TRBJ1-4
d_call: TRBD1
cdr3_aa: CASSSWTGGGEKLFF
cdr3_nt: TGTGCCAGTAGTTCATGGACAGGGGGAGGTGAAAAACTGTTTTTT

v_call: TRBV12-3/TRBV12-4
clone_size: NA
j_call: TRBJ2-7
d_call: NA
cdr3_aa: CASRGDNYEQYF
cdr3_nt: TGTGCCAGCAGGGGGGACAATTACGAGCAGTACTTC

v_call: TRBV7-2
clone_size: NA
j_call: TRBJ1-2
d_call: NA
cdr3_aa: CASSLAGGSYGYTF
cdr3_nt: TGTGCCAGCAGCTTAGCGGGAGGAAGCTATGGCTACACCTTC

v_call: TRBV5-1
clone_size: NA
j_call: TRBJ2-6
d_call: NA
cdr3_aa: CASSLGGANGANVLTF
cdr3_nt: TGCGCCAGCAGCTTGGGGGGAGCTAATGGGGCCAACGTCCTGACTTTC

v_call: TRBV9
clone_size: NA
j_call: TRBJ1-2
d_call: NA
cdr3_aa: CASSVVPDSYGYTF
cdr3_nt: TGTGCCAGCAGCGTAGTGCCAGACTCCTATGGCTACACCTTC

v_call: TRBV6-2/TRBV6-3
clone_size: NA
j_call: TRBJ2-5
d_call: TRBD2
cdr3_aa: CASSYGGEGSQETQYF
cdr3_nt: TGTGCCAGCAGTTACGGGGGGGAAGGATCCCAAGAGACCCAGTACTTC

v_call: TRBV7-6
clone_size: once
j_call: TRBJ2-2
d_call: NA
cdr3_aa: CASSLPGAWELFF
cdr3_nt: TGTGCCAGCAGCTTACCAGGGGCCTGGGAGCTGTTTTTT

v_call: TRBV19
clone_size: NA
j_call: TRBJ2-2
d_call: TRBD2
cdr3_aa: CASRSPGHGGVGELFF
cdr3_nt: TGTGCCAGTAGGAGCCCAGGACATGGGGGGGTCGGGGAGCTGTTTTTT

v_call: TRBV5-4
clone_size: NA
j_call: TRBJ2-5
d_call: NA
cdr3_aa: CAIRGYGQETQYF
cdr3_nt: TGTGCCATAAGGGGGTATGGACAAGAGACCCAGTACTTC

v_call: TRBV5-1
clone_size: NA
j_call: TRBJ2-1
d_call: NA
cdr3_aa: CASNPGLYNEQFF
cdr3_nt: TGCGCCTCCAACCCGGGACTCTACAATGAGCAGTTCTTC

v_call: TRBV5-1
clone_size: NA
j_call: TRBJ2-7
d_call: NA
cdr3_aa: CASSLAPRYEQYF
cdr3_nt: TGCGCCAGCAGCTTGGCTCCCCGCTACGAGCAGTACTTC

v_call: TRBV12-5
clone_size: NA
j_call: TRBJ2-7
d_call: TRBD1
cdr3_aa: CASGFGETGGTYEQYF
cdr3_nt: TGTGCTAGTGGTTTTGGCGAGACAGGGGGCACCTACGAGCAGTACTTC

v_call: TRBV7-2
clone_size: NA
j_call: TRBJ1-2
d_call: TRBD1
cdr3_aa: CASSLALVSGTGGDEYYGYTF
cdr3_nt: TGTGCCAGCAGCTTAGCCCTCGTATCAGGGACAGGGGGCGATGAATACTATGGCTACACCTTC

v_call: TRBV7-2
clone_size: NA
j_call: TRBJ2-1
d_call: TRBD2
cdr3_aa: CASSYRGGRTYNEQFF
cdr3_nt: TGTGCCAGCAGCTATCGGGGGGGCAGGACCTACAATGAGCAGTTCTTC

v_call: TRBV4-2
clone_size: NA
j_call: TRBJ2-2
d_call: TRBD1
cdr3_aa: CASSHPSRDSNTGELFF
cdr3_nt: TGTGCCAGCAGCCACCCATCCCGGGACAGTAACACCGGGGAGCTGTTTTTT

v_call: TRBV19
clone_size: NA
j_call: TRBJ2-7
d_call: TRBD2
cdr3_aa: CASSTTGGVEQYF
cdr3_nt: TGTGCCAGTAGCACGACGGGGGGTGTCGAGCAGTACTTC

v_call: TRBV4-3
clone_size: NA
j_call: TRBJ2-6
d_call: NA
cdr3_aa: CASSQDYSGANVLTF
cdr3_nt: TGCGCCAGCAGCCAAGATTACTCTGGGGCCAACGTCCTGACTTTC

v_call: TRBV6-5
clone_size: NA
j_call: TRBJ1-1
d_call: NA
cdr3_aa: CASSRAYTEAFF
cdr3_nt: TGTGCCAGCAGCAGGGCGTACACTGAAGCTTTCTTT

v_call: TRBV6-2/TRBV6-3
clone_size: NA
j_call: TRBJ2-7
d_call: NA
cdr3_aa: CASSYETTYEQYF
cdr3_nt: TGTGCCAGCAGTTACGAGACTACCTACGAGCAGTACTTC

v_call: TRBV11-2
clone_size: NA
j_call: TRBJ1-4
d_call: NA
cdr3_aa: CASSSGAVVGMGEKLFF
cdr3_nt: TGTGCCAGCAGCTCAGGGGCTGTTGTGGGGATGGGTGAAAAACTGTTTTTT

v_call: TRBV7-9
clone_size: NA
j_call: TRBJ1-2
d_call: NA
cdr3_aa: CASSLVSERYYGYTF
cdr3_nt: TGTGCCAGCAGCTTAGTGTCAGAGAGGTACTATGGCTACACCTTC

v_call: TRBV6-2/TRBV6-3
clone_size: NA
j_call: TRBJ2-5
d_call: TRBD1
cdr3_aa: CASSPQGAQETQYF
cdr3_nt: TGTGCCAGCAGTCCCCAGGGGGCCCAAGAGACCCAGTACTTC

v_call: TRBV6-5
clone_size: NA
j_call: TRBJ2-5
d_call: NA
cdr3_aa: CASGQQETQYF
cdr3_nt: TGTGCCAGCGGACAACAAGAGACCCAGTACTTC